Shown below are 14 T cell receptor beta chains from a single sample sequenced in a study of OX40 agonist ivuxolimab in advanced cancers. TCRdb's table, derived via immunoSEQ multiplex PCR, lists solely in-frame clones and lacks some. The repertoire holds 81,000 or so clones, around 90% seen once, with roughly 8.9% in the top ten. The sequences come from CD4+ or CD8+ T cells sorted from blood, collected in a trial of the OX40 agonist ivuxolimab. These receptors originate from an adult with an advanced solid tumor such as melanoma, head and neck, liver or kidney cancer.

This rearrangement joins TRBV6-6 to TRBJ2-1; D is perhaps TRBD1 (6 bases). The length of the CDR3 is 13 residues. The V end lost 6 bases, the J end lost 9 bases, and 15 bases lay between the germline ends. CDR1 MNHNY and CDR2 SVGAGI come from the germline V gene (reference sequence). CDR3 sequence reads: CASSLPQGGEQFF. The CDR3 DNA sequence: TGTGCCAGCAGCTTACCGCAAGGGGGTGAGCAGTTCTTC.

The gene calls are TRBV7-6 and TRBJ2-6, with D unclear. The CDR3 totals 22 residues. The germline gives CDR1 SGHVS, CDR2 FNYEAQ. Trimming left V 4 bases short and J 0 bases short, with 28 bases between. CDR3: CASSSSAPLLPIFSSGANVLTF. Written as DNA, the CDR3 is TGTGCCAGCAGCTCATCCGCTCCCTTATTACCCATATTTAGCTCTGGGGCCAACGTCCTGACTTTC.

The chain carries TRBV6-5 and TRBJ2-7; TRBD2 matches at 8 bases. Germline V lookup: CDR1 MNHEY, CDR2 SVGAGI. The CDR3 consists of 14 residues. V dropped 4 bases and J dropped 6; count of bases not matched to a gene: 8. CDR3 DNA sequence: TGTGCCAGCAGTTCCGAGTGGACTAGCTGCGAGCAGTACGTC. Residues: CASSSEWTSCEQYV.

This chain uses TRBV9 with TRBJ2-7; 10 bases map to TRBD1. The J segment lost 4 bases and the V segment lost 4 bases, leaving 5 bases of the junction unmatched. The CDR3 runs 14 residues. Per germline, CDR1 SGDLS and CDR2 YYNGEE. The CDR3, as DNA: TGTGCCAGCAGCCCCTCGGGACAGGGGTACGAGCAGTACTTC. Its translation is CASSPSGQGYEQYF. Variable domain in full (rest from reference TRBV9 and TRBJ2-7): DSGVTQTPKHLITATGQRVTLRCSPRSGDLSVYWYQQSLDQGLQFLIQYYNGEERAKGNILERFSAQQFPDLHSELNLSSLELGDSALYFCASSPSGQGYEQYFGPGTRLTVT.

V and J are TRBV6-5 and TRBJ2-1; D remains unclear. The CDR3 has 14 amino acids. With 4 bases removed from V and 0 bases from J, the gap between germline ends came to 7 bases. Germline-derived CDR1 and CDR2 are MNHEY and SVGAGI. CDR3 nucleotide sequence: TGTGCCAGCAGTTTATTAAGCTCCTACAATGAGCAGTTCTTC. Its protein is CASSLLSSYNEQFF.

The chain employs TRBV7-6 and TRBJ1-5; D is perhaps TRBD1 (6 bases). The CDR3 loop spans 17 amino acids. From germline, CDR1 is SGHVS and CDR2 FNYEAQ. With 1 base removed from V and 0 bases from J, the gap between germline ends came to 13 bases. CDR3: CASSLEYRADSNQPQHF. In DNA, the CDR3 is TGTGCCAGCAGCTTAGAGTACAGGGCCGATAGCAATCAGCCCCAGCATTTT.

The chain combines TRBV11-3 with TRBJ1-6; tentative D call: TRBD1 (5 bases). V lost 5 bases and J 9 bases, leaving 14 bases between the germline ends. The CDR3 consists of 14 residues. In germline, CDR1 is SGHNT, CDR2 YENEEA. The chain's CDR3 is CASSPGGTGSPLHF. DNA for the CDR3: TGTGCCAGCAGCCCCGGAGGGACGGGTTCACCCCTCCACTTT.

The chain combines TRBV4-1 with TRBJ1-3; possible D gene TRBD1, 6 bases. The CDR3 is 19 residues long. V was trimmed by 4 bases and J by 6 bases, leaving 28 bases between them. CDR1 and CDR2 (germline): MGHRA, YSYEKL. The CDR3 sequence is CASSRYDRRTPRRSNTIYF. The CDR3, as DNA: TGCGCCAGCAGCCGATACGACAGGCGCACCCCCCGTCGATCAAACACCATATATTTT.

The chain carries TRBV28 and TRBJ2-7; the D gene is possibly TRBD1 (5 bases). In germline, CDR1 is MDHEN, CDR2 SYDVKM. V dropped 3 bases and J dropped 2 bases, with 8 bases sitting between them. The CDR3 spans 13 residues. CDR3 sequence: CASSFSRAYEQYF. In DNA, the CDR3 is TGTGCCAGCAGTTTTTCCAGGGCCTACGAGCAGTACTTC.

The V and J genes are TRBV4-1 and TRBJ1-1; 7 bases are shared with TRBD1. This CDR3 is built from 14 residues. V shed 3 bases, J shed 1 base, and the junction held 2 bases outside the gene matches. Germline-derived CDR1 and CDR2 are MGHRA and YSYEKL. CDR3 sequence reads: CASSQTGRNTEAFF. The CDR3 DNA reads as TGCGCCAGCAGCCAGACAGGGCGGAACACTGAAGCTTTCTTT.

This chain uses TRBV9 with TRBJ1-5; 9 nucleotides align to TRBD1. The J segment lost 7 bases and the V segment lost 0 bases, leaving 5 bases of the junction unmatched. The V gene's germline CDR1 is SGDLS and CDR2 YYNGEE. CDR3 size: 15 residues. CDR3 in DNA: TGTGCCAGCAGCGTAGGGGGGACAGGGAGCCAGCCCCAGCATTTT. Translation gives CASSVGGTGSQPQHF.

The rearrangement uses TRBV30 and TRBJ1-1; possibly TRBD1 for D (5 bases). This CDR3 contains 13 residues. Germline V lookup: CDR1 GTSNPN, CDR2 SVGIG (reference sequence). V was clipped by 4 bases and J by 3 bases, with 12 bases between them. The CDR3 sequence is CAWIGGGDTEAFF. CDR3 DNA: TGTGCCTGGATCGGCGGAGGGGACACTGAAGCTTTCTTT.

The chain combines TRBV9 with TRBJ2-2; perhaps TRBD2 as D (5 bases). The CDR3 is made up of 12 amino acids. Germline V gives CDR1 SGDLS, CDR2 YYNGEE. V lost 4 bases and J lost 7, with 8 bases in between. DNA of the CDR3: TGTGCCAGCAGCCCAGGAGGCGGGGAGCTGTTTTTT. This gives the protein CASSPGGGELFF.

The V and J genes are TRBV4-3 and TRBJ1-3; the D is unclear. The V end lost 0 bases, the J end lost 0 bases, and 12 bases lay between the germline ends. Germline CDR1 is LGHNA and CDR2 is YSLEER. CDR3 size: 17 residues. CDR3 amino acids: CASSQDRATYSGNTIYF. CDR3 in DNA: TGCGCCAGCAGCCAAGACCGGGCCACGTACTCTGGAAACACCATATATTTT.